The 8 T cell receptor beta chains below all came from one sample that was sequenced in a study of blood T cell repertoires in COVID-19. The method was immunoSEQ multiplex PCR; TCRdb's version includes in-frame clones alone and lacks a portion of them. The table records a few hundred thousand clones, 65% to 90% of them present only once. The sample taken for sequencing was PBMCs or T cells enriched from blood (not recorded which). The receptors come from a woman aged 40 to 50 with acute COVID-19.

CDR3 bases: TGTGCCAGCAGCCAAGAGGAGGGGTCGTACAATGAGCAGTTCTTC. Its protein is CASSQEEGSYNEQFF. The rearrangement links TRBV4-2 to TRBJ2-1; maybe TRBD2 (6 bases). Looked up from germline, CDR1 is LGHNA and CDR2 is YNFKEQ. Trimming removed 0 bases from V and 4 bases from J, with 10 bases in between. The CDR3 spans 15 residues.

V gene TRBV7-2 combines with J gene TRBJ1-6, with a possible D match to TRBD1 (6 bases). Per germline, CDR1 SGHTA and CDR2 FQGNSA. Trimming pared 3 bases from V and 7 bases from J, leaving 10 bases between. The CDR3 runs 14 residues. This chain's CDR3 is CASSFRGANSPLHF. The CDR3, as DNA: TGTGCCAGCAGCTTCCGGGGGGCGAATTCACCCCTCCACTTT.

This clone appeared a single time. CDR3 residues: CASRTTASGSWGTYEQYF. The CDR3 DNA is TGTGCCAGCAGGACCACGGCTAGCGGGAGCTGGGGAACCTACGAGCAGTACTTC. The J gene is TRBJ2-7, the V gene TRBV27; 10 positions match TRBD2. The CDR3 runs to 18 residues. Germline V gene data show CDR1 as MNHEY and CDR2 as SMNVEV (reference sequence). J was trimmed by 2 bases and V by 6 bases; bases with no gene match: 16.

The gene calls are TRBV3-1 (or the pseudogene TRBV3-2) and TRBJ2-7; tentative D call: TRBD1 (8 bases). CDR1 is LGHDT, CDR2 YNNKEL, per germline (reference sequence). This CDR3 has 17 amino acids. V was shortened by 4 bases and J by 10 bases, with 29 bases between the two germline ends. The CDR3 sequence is CASSPGGGTGGLREQYF. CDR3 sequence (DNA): TGTGCCAGCAGCCCAGGGGGAGGGACAGGAGGGTTACGAGAACAGTACTTC.

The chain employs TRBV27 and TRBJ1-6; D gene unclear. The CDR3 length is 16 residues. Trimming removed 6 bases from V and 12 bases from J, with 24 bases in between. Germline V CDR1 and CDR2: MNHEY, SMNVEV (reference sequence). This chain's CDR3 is CASSFPEGSGVRPLHF. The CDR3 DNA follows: TGTGCCAGCAGCTTCCCCGAGGGTTCAGGAGTTCGACCCCTCCACTTT.

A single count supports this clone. CDR3 coding DNA: TGTGCCAGCGGCAGGGATGGGTGGGAGCAGTTCTTC. Translated: CASGRDGWEQFF. This sequence joins TRBV6-5 and TRBJ2-1, with D possibly TRBD1 on 5 matching bases. Trimming removed 8 bases from V and 10 bases from J, with 15 bases in between. CDR3 length: 12 residues. The V gene's germline CDR1 is MNHEY and CDR2 SVGAGI.

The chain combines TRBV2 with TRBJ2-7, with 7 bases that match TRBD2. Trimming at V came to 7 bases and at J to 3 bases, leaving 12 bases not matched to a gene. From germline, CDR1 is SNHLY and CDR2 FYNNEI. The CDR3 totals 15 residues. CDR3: CASTRGVRLNYEQYF. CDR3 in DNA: TGTGCCAGCACCCGGGGGGTCAGATTAAACTACGAGCAGTACTTC.

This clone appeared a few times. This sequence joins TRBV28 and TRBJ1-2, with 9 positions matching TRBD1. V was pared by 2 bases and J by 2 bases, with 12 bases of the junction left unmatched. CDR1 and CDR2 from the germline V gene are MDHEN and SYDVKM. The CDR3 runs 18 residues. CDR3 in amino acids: CASSLTGQGLFWNYGYTF. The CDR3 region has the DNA TGTGCCAGCAGTTTAACGGGACAGGGTCTATTTTGGAACTATGGCTACACCTTC.